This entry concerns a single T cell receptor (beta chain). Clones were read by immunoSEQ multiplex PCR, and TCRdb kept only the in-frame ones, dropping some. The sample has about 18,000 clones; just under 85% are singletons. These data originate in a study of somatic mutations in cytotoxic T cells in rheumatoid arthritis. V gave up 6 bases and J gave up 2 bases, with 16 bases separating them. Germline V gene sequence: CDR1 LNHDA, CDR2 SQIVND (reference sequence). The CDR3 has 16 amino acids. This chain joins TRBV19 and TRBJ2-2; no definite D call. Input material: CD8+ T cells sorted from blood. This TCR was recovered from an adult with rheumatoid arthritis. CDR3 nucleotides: TGTGCCAGTAGCAGCACCCGTGGGATTAACACCGGGGAGCTGTTTTTT. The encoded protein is CASSSTRGINTGELFF.